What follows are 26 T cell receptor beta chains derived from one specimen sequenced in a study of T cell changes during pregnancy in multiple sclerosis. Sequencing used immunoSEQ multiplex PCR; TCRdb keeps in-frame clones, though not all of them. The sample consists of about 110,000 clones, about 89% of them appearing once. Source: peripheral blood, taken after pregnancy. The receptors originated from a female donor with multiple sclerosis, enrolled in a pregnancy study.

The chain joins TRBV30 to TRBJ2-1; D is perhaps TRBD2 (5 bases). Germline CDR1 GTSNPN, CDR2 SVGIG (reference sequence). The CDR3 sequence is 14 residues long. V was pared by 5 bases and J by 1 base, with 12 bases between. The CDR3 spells CAWEVPGSYNEQFF. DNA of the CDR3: TGTGCCTGGGAGGTTCCGGGATCCTACAATGAGCAGTTCTTC.

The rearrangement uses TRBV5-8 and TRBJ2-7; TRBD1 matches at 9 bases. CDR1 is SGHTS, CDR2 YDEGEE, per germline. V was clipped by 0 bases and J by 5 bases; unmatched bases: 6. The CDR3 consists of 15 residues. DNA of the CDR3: TGTGCCAGCAGCTTGGCGGGACAGGGAATCCACGAGCAGTACTTC. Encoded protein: CASSLAGQGIHEQYF.

In DNA form, the CDR3 reads TGTGCCAGCAGTCCGGACAGGGGGGGGATTTACGAGCAGTACTTC. This gives the protein CASSPDRGGIYEQYF. J is TRBJ2-7 and V is TRBV27; TRBD1 matches at 10 bases. J gave up 4 bases and V 5 bases, and 8 bases lay outside the gene matches. CDR1 and CDR2 from the germline V gene are MNHEY and SMNVEV (reference sequence). CDR3 length: 15 residues.

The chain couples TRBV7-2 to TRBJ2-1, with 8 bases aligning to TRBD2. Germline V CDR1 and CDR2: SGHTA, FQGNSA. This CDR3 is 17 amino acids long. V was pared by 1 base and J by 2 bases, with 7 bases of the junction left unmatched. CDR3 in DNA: TGTGCCAGCAGCTTAGGGGGTAGCGGGGACCCCTACAATGAGCAGTTCTTC. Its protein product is CASSLGGSGDPYNEQFF.

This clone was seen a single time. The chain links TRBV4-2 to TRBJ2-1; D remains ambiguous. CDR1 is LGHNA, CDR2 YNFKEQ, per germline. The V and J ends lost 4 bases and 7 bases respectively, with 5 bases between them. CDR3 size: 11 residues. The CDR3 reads CASSLENEQFF. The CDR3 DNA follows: TGTGCCAGCAGCCTTGAGAATGAGCAGTTCTTC.

The CDR3 bases are TGTGCCAGCTCACCACTGGCGGGGGGGCCCGGCACAGATACGCAGTATTTT. It codes for CASSPLAGGPGTDTQYF. This chain connects TRBV18 to TRBJ2-3; 9 bases agree with TRBD2. Trimming at V came to 1 base and at J to 1 base, leaving 6 bases not matched to a gene. This CDR3 region has 17 residues. CDR1 and CDR2 from the germline V gene are KGHSH and LQKENI. Drawing the rest from reference TRBV18 and TRBJ2-3, the complete variable domain is NAGVMQNPRHLVRRRGQEARLRCSPMKGHSHVYWYRQLPEEGLKFMVYLQKENIIDESGMPKERFSAEFPKEGPSILRIQQVVRGDSAAYFCASSPLAGGPGTDTQYFGPGTRLTVL.

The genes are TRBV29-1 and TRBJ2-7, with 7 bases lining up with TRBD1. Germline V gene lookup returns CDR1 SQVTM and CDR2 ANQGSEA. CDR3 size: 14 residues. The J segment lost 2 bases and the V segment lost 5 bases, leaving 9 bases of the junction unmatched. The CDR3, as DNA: TGCAGCGTTCTACTACAGGGGATCCCCTACGAGCAGTACTTC. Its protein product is CSVLLQGIPYEQYF.

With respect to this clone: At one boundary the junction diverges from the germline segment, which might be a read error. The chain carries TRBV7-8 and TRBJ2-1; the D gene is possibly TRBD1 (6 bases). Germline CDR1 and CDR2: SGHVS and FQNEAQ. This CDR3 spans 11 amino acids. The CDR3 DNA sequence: TGTGCCAGCAGCTCCGGGACATTCGGGCTCTTC. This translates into CASSSGTFGLF.

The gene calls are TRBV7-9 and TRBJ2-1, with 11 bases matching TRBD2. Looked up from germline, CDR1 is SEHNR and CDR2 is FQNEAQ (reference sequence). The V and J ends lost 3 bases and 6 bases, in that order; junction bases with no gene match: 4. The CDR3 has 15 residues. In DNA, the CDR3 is TGTGCCAGCAGCTTGGCCGGGACTAGCGGCAATGAGCAGTTCTTC. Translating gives CASSLAGTSGNEQFF.

CDR3 residues: CASSHTGTPNTEAFF. The CDR3 DNA reads TGTGCCAGCAGCCACACCGGGACACCGAACACTGAAGCTTTCTTT. J is TRBJ1-1 and V is TRBV5-6, with D possibly matching TRBD1 (6 bases). Trimming shortened V by 4 bases and J by 1 base, and 14 bases separated the two germline ends. Germline CDR1 reads SGHDT; CDR2 reads YYEEEE. The CDR3 sequence is 15 residues long. Full variable domain (remainder filled in from reference TRBV5-6 and TRBJ1-1): DAGVTQSPTHLIKTRGQQVTLRCSPKSGHDTVSWYQQALGQGPQFIFQYYEEEERQRGNFPDRFSGHQFPNYSSELNVNALLLGDSALYLCASSHTGTPNTEAFFGQGTRLTVV.

CDR3 amino acids: CATTLGTGTDTQYF. The CDR3 coding sequence is TGTGCCACCACCCTCGGGACAGGCACAGATACGCAGTATTTT. J is TRBJ2-3 and V is TRBV15, with 7 bases fitting TRBD1. Germline V gene data show CDR1 as LNHNV and CDR2 as YYDKDF (reference sequence). The CDR3 is made up of 14 amino acids. J gave up 1 base and V 7 bases, and 5 bases lay outside the gene matches.

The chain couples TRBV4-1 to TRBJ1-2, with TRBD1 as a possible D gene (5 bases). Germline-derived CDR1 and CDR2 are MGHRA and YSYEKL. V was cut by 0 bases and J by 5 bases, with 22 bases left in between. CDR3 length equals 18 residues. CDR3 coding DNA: TGCGCCAGCAGCCAAGATCTCCAGGGTGGAACTATGGTGTATGGCTACACCTTC. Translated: CASSQDLQGGTMVYGYTF.

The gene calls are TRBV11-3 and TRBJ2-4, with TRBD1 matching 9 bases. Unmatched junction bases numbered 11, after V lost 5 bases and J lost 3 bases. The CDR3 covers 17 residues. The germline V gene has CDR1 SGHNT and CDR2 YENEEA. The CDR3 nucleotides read TGTGCCAGCAGCCCCGGGACAGGGAAGGAGGACAAAAACATTCAGTACTTC. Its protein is CASSPGTGKEDKNIQYF.

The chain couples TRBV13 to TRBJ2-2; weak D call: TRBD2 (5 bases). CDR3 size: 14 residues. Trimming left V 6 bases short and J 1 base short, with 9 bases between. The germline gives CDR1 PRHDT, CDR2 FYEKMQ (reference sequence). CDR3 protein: CASRPGVNTGELFF. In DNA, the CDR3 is TGTGCCAGCAGGCCCGGGGTGAACACCGGGGAGCTGTTTTTT.

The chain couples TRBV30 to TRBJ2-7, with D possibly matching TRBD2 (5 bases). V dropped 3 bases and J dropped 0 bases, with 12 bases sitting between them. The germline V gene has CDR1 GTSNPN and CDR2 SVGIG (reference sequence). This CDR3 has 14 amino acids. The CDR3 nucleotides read TGTGCCTGGAGGACACGGAGGAGCTCCTACGAGCAGTACTTC. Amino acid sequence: CAWRTRRSSYEQYF.

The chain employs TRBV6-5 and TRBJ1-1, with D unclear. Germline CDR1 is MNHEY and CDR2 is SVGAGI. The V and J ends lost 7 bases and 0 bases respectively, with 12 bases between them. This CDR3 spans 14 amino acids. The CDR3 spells CASTPTPLNTEAFF. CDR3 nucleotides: TGTGCCAGCACCCCGACACCCCTGAACACTGAAGCTTTCTTT.

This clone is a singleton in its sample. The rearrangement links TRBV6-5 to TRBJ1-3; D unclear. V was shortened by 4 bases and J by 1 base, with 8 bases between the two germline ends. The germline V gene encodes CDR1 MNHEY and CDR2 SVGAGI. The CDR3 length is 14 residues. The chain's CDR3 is CASSSQASGNTIYF. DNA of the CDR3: TGTGCCAGCAGTTCTCAGGCTTCTGGAAACACCATATATTTT.

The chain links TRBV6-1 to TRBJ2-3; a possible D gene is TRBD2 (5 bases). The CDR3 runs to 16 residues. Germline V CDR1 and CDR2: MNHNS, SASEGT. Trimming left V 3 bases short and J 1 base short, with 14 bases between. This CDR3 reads CASSDLRRGGTDTQYF. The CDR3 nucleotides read TGTGCCAGCAGTGACTTGCGTCGGGGAGGCACAGATACGCAGTATTTT.

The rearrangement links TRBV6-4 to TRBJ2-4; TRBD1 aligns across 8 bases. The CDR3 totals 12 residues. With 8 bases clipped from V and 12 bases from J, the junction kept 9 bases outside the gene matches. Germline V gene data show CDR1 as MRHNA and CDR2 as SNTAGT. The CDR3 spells CASGGGQGDQYF. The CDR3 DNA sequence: TGTGCCAGCGGGGGAGGACAGGGAGATCAGTACTTC.

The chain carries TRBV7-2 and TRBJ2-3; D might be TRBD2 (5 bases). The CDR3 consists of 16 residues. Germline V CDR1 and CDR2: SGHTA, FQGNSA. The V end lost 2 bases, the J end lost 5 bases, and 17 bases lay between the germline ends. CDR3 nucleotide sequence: TGTGCCAGCAGCTTACCGAGGGAAGCCTTGGTAGATACGCAGTATTTT. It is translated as CASSLPREALVDTQYF.

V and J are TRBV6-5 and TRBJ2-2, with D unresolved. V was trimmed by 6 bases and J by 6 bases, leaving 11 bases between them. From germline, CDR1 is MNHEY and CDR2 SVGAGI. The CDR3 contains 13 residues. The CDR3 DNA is TGTGCCAGCAGCCGCCCTGGGCCCGGGGAGCTGTTTTTT. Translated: CASSRPGPGELFF.

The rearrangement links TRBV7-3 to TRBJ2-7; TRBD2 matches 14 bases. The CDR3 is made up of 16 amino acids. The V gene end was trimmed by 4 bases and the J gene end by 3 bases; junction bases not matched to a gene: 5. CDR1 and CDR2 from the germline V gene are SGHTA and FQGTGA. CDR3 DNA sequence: TGTGCCAGCAGCTCGACTAGCGGGGGGGCCCACTACGAGCAGTACTTC. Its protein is CASSSTSGGAHYEQYF.

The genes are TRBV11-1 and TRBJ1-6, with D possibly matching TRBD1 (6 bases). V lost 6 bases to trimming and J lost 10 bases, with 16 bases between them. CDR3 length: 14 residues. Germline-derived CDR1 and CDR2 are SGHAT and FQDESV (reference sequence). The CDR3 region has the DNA TGTGCCAGCAGATTCGGCCAGGGGAACTCACCCCTCCACTTT. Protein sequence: CASRFGQGNSPLHF.

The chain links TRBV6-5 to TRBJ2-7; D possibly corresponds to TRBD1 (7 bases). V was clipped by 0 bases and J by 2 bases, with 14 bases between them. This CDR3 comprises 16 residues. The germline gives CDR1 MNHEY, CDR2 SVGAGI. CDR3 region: CASSYSKAGGTYEQYF. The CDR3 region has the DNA TGTGCCAGCAGTTACTCGAAGGCAGGGGGGACCTACGAGCAGTACTTC.

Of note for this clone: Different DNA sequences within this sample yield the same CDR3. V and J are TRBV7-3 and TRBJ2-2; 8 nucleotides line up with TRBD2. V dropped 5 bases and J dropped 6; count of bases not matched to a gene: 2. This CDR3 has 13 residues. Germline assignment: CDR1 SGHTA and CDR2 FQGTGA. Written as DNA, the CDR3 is TGTGCCAGCAGCCCGGGGGGGGCCGGGGAGCTGTTTTTT. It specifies CASSPGGAGELFF.

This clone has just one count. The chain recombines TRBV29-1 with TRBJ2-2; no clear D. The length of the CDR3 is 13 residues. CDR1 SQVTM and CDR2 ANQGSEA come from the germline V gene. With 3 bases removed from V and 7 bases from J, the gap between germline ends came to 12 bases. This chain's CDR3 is CSVERRSYGELFF. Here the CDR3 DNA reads TGCAGCGTTGAGAGGCGGTCCTACGGGGAGCTGTTTTTT.